This TCR beta chain was sequenced for a study of blood T cells in healthy people across ages. Using a J-beta primer mix together with a sample-barcoded 5' primer, a second PCR was run for about 6 to 11 cycles. The template-switch adaptor, which had 12 random nucleotides, put a tag on each cDNA molecule. Each CDR3 protein is one row after TCRdb ran MiXCR on the 5' RACE reads. The sample yields approximately 730,000 distinct CDR3 sequences, 40% to 65% seen once. Turning to this clonotype: Its target is not known.

Each sample yielded at least 6 million isolated PBMCs. Study-wide findings and caveats: Among T cells, TCR beta diversity per million cells dropped roughly linearly as age rose. Donors of long life had a larger count of naive CD4+ cells and greater diversity than aged donors.

V gave up 4 bases and J gave up 1 base; unmatched junction bases: 9. CDR3 length: 17 amino acids. Germline V gives CDR1 MNHEY, CDR2 SMNVEV (reference sequence). The clonotype was recovered from a man older than 75 in good health. The chain has TRBV27 and TRBJ2-1; 8 nucleotides line up with TRBD2. Sample: blood. The CDR3 bases are TGTGCCAGCAGTTCTGTTCTACTAGCGGAATCCTACAATGAGCAGTTCTTC. Protein: CASSSVLLAESYNEQFF.